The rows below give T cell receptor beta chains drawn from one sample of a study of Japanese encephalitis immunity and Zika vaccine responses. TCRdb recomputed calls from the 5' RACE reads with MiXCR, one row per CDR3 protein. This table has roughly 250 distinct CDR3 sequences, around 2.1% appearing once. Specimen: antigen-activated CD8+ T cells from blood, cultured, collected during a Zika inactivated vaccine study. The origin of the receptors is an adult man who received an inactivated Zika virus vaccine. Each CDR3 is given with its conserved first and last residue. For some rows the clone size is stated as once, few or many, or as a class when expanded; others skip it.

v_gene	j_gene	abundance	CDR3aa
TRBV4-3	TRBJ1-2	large	CASSQGDLFYGYTF
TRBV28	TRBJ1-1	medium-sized	CASSLATELYTEAFF
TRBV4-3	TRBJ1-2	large	CASSHHGQAYGYTF
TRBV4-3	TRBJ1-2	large	CASSQGDRENGYTF
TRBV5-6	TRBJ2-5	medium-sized	CASSLGGALETQYF
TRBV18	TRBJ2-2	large	CATPGQGTNTGELFF
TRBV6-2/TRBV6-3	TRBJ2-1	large	CASSRQRGGAYNEQFF
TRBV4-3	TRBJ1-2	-	CASSQVGREDYGYTF
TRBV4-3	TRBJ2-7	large	CASSQDGVGKYF
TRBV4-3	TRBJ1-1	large	CASSHPHTEAFF
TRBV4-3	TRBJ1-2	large	CASSTAGVSYGYTF
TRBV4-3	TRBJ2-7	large	CASSQVDSEGYEQYF
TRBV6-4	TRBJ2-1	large	CASSDGRGGYNEQFF
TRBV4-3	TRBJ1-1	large	CASSQVAEMNTEAFF
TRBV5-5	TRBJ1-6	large	CASSLGHHNSPLHF
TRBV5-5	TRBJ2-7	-	CASSLGSLYEQYF
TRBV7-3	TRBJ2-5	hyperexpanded	CASSLLAGGAETQYF
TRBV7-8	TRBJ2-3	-	CASSLRGGTSGSDTQYF
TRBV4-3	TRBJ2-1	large	CASSLVRSSYNEQFF
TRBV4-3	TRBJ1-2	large	CASSQVPTEANYGYTF
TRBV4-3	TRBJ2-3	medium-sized	CASSQVGLAGGTDTQYF
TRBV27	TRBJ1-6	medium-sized	CASSHLKTYNSPLHF
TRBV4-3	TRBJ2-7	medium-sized	CASSPGGVTEQYF
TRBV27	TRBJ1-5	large	CASSLRDSNQPQHF
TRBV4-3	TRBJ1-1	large	CASSQESRLNTEAFF
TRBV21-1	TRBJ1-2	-	CASSKRGPSSLGYTF
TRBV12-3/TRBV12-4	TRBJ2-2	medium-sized	CASNRPDRVDGELFF
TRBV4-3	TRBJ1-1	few	CASSLMGPHTEAFF
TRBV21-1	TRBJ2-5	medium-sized	CASSKVGETQYF
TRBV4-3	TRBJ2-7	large	CASSQGDGSSYEQYF
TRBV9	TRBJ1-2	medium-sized	CASSVGASYTF
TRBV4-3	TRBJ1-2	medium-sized	CASSQDGGQGVNGYTF
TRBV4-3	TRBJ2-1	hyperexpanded	CASSLSSGVTYNEQFF
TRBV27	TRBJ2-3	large	CASSTRDFTDTQYF
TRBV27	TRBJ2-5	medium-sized	CASSPGGAGGLQETQYF
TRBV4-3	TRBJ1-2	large	CASSQPGQDGYTF
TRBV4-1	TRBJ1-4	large	CASSPQTTGLRIEKLFF
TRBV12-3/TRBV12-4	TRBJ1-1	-	CASSPQVEAFF
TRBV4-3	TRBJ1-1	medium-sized	CASSQVAALNTEAFF
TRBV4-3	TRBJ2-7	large	CASSQGRGGYEQYF
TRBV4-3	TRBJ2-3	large	CASSLILAGDTDTQYF
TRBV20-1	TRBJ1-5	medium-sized	CSAREDRGNQPQHF
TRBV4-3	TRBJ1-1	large	CASSQNSGGNTEAFF
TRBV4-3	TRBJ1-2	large	CASSQVGQGEWSSNYGYTF
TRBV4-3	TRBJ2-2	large	CASSHSDGRTGELFF
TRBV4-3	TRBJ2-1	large	CASSLAAAGGIDEQFF
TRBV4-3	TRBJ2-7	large	CASSHIQGSSYEQYF
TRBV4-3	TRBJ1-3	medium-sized	CASSEPGLAGNTIYF
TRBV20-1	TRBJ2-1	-	CSARAGTQQFF
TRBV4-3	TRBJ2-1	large	CASRPTSGDYNEQFF
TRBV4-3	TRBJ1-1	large	CASSQDPTVSEAFF